This is a list of T cell receptor beta chains from one sample in a study of PD-1 blockade in mismatch repair-deficient tumors. Profiling relied on immunoSEQ multiplex PCR, and the TCRdb table lists in-frame clones only, not all of them. The sample yields roughly 120,000 clones, roughly 80% seen once. Sequenced material: peripheral blood, taken more than 58 weeks after starting pembrolizumab. Every receptor here comes from an adult with mismatch repair-deficient cancer. Each CDR3 is given with its conserved first and last residue. A D gene is named only where the DNA matches it firmly. Not all rows give a size; the values are once, few, many and, for expanded clones, a class.

>NA|TRBJ1-3|TRBV11-2|NA
TGTGCCAGCAGCTTAGCAACGGGGTCTGGAAACACCATATATTTT
CASSLATGSGNTIYF
>NA|TRBJ2-1|TRBV11-3|TRBD2
TGTGCCAGCAGCTTGAGCGGGGGGTCCTACAATGAGCAGTTCTTC
CASSLSGGSYNEQFF
>NA|TRBJ2-7|TRBV27|NA
TGTGCCAGCAGTTTGGGCAGGGGCTCCTACGAGCAGTACTTC
CASSLGRGSYEQYF
>NA|TRBJ2-2|TRBV14|TRBD2
TGTGCCAGCAGTCACCCTCTAGCGGGAGCATTCGGTTCCGGGGAGCTGTTTTTT
CASSHPLAGAFGSGELFF
>NA|TRBJ2-7|TRBV7-9|TRBD2
TGTGCCAGCAGCCTGGGAGGGATCAACTACGAGCAGTACTTC
CASSLGGINYEQYF
>few|TRBJ1-1|TRBV19|NA
TGTGCCAGTAGTGCAGGAAGGGCGAGCACTGAAGCTTTCTTT
CASSAGRASTEAFF
>NA|TRBJ2-1|TRBV27|TRBD2
TGTGCCAGCAGGTGGTCACTAGCGGCCAAGGCGGATGAGCAGTTCTTC
CASRWSLAAKADEQFF
>NA|TRBJ2-5|TRBV5-1|TRBD1
TGCGCCAGCAGCTTGGTTGGGACAGGGGTTCAAGAGACCCAGTACTTC
CASSLVGTGVQETQYF
>NA|TRBJ1-1|TRBV28|NA
TGTGCCAGCAGTGCGTTGAGGGTTCGGTTCCGATTGGGCACTGAAGCTTTCTTT
CASSALRVRFRLGTEAFF
>few|TRBJ1-1|TRBV9|NA
TGTGCCAGCAGCGCCCGGGTGAGGGATGAAGCTTTCTTT
CASSARVRDEAFF
>NA|TRBJ1-1|TRBV29-1|NA
TGCAGCGTTGATCGAGGACAGAACACTGAAGCTTTCTTT
CSVDRGQNTEAFF
>NA|TRBJ2-7|TRBV30|NA
TGTGCCTGGAGCGGAACAGGGTGGGAGCAGTACTTC
CAWSGTGWEQYF
>NA|TRBJ1-2|TRBV27|TRBD1
TGTGCCAGCAGTTTTGGACAGGGAGACTATGGCTACACCTTC
CASSFGQGDYGYTF
>NA|TRBJ2-3|TRBV9|NA
TGTGCCAGCAGCCTACACATAAGCACAGATACGCAGTATTTT
CASSLHISTDTQYF
>NA|TRBJ2-1|TRBV7-3|NA
TGTGCCAGCAGCTTAGACCCCAATGAGCAGTTCTTC
CASSLDPNEQFF
>few|TRBJ2-7|TRBV7-6|NA
TGTGCCAGCAGCCTCCTGGACAGCTACGAGCAGTACTTC
CASSLLDSYEQYF
>NA|TRBJ1-1|TRBV11-2|NA
TGTGCCAGCAGCTTTAATGGGAGGACTGAAGCTTTCTTT
CASSFNGRTEAFF
>NA|TRBJ1-3|TRBV7-8|NA
TGTGCCAGCAGCCTCTCGGGACCGGGAAACACCATATATTTT
CASSLSGPGNTIYF
>NA|TRBJ2-7|TRBV18|NA
TGTGCCAGCTCACCCCAAACCTACGAGCAGTACTTC
CASSPQTYEQYF
>few|TRBJ2-1|TRBV4-1|NA
TGCGCCAGCAGCCAAACCTCGAGGGAGCTCAATGAGCAGTTCTTC
CASSQTSRELNEQFF
>NA|TRBJ2-1|TRBV7-8|NA
TGTGCCAGCAGCATAGGGTATCTGAGCTCCTACAATGAGCAGTTCTTC
CASSIGYLSSYNEQFF
>NA|TRBJ2-5|TRBV10-3|NA
TGTGCCATCACCTCCGAAAGGGAGACCCAGTACTTC
CAITSERETQYF
>once|TRBJ1-1|TRBV7-9|NA
TGTGCCAGCAGCTTAGGGGGCTTGAACACTGAAGCTTTCTTT
CASSLGGLNTEAFF
>NA|TRBJ2-3|TRBV5-6|TRBD1
TGTGCCAGCAGCTTTGAGCTGGGACAGATCACAGATACGCAGTATTTT
CASSFELGQITDTQYF
>NA|TRBJ1-5|TRBV5-1|TRBD1
TGCGCCAGCAGCTTGGAGGGGGCGGTCAATCAGCCCCAGCATTTT
CASSLEGAVNQPQHF
>NA|TRBJ2-2|TRBV9|TRBD2
TGTGCCAGCAGCGTAGGACTAGCGGAGCTGAACGGGGAGCTGTTTTTT
CASSVGLAELNGELFF
>NA|TRBJ2-3|TRBV5-1|NA
TGCGCCAGCAGCTTGGCCCCCGCGACTAGTGAATTT
CASSLAPATSEF
>NA|TRBJ1-1|TRBV7-2|NA
TGTGCCAGCAGCTTCGGACCGGACACTGAAGCTTTCTTT
CASSFGPDTEAFF
>NA|TRBJ2-7|TRBV7-2|NA
TGTGCCAGCAGCCCGGCGCAAGTTTACGAGCAGTACTTC
CASSPAQVYEQYF
>NA|TRBJ2-7|TRBV5-4|NA
TGTGCCAGCAGCTTTGGACAGAAGTACGAGCAGTACTTC
CASSFGQKYEQYF
>NA|TRBJ1-2|TRBV6-5|TRBD1
TGTGCCAGCAGAGCGACAGGGGGCGAGAGTGGCTACACCTTC
CASRATGGESGYTF
>NA|TRBJ2-5|TRBV7-2|NA
TGTGCCAGCAGCTTACAGACTTGGGAGACCCAGTACTTC
CASSLQTWETQYF
>few|TRBJ2-1|TRBV30|NA
TGTGCCTGGAGTTCTCTCCGGAATGAGCAGTTCTTC
CAWSSLRNEQFF
>once|TRBJ1-1|TRBV11-3|NA
TGTGCCAGCAGCTTAGTGGAGGGCGCTGAAGCTTTCTTT
CASSLVEGAEAFF
>few|TRBJ2-3|TRBV7-6|TRBD2
TGTGCCAGCAGCTTAGCGCAGGCGGGAGCGTTGTATTTT
CASSLAQAGALYF
>NA|TRBJ2-6|TRBV7-2|NA
TGTGCCAGCAGTCTTGGGTATAGCTCTGGGGCCAACGTCCTGACTTTC
CASSLGYSSGANVLTF
>NA|TRBJ1-4|TRBV27|TRBD1
TGTGCCAGCAGTTCCTCGGGACAGGGGCATAAAAAACTGTTTTTT
CASSSSGQGHKKLFF
>NA|TRBJ2-1|TRBV27|NA
TGTGCCAGCAAACTGTCCTCTAGCCCCTCCTACAATGAGCAGTTCTTC
CASKLSSSPSYNEQFF
>few|TRBJ1-5|TRBV18|NA
TGTGCCAGCTCGCTCGGACGGACTAGCAATCAGCCCCAGCATTTT
CASSLGRTSNQPQHF
>NA|TRBJ1-1|TRBV11-1|TRBD1
TGTGCCAGCAGCCGGGACAGGGGGAACACTGAAGCTTTCTTT
CASSRDRGNTEAFF
>NA|TRBJ2-7|TRBV11-2|TRBD2
TGTGCCAGCAGCTTCTCCCCCGGGAGGGCCGGAGGCTACGAGCAGTACTTC
CASSFSPGRAGGYEQYF
>NA|TRBJ2-1|TRBV7-9|TRBD1
TGTGCCAGCGCAGGACAGGGGGCCTACAATGAGCAGTTCTTC
CASAGQGAYNEQFF
>few|TRBJ1-5|TRBV19|NA
TGTGCCAGCGACCGGGCCGTCAATCAGCCCCAGCATTTT
CASDRAVNQPQHF
>NA|TRBJ1-1|TRBV30|NA
TGTGCCTGGAGTGTACGGTTGAACACTGAAGCTTTCTTT
CAWSVRLNTEAFF
>NA|TRBJ2-7|TRBV23-1|TRBD1
TGCGCCAGCAGTCATGGGACAGCGACCTACGAGCAGTACTTC
CASSHGTATYEQYF
>NA|TRBJ1-5|TRBV21-1|NA
TGTGCCAGCATACAGGAAAGGGGTCAGCCCCAGCATTTT
CASIQERGQPQHF
>NA|TRBJ2-2|TRBV2|NA
TGTGCCAGCAGTGTTGTGGGGCAGGGTGCCGCCGGGGAGCTGTTTTTT
CASSVVGQGAAGELFF
>once|TRBJ2-3|TRBV6-5|NA
TGTGCCAGCAGTTACTCTGCTAGCACAGATACGCAGTATTTT
CASSYSASTDTQYF
>NA|TRBJ2-6|TRBV4-1|NA
TGCGCCAGCAGCCAAGATGCGGGGACTGGGGCCAACGTCCTGACTTTC
CASSQDAGTGANVLTF
>NA|TRBJ2-3|TRBV7-8|NA
TGTGCCAGCAGCTGGGGGCAGGCAGATACGCAGTATTTT
CASSWGQADTQYF
>NA|TRBJ2-2|TRBV19|NA
TGTGCCAGTAGTATACTGAGACAGTACACCGGGGAGCTGTTTTTT
CASSILRQYTGELFF
>few|TRBJ2-5|TRBV2|NA
TGTGCCAGCAGTGATTGGTCCGGAGTGGAGACCCAGTACTTC
CASSDWSGVETQYF